The 28 T cell receptor beta chains below come from one sample, sequenced in a study of cytomegalovirus exposure and HLA in healthy donors (dated by TCRdb to about 2017). The method behind the library was the immunoSEQ multiplex PCR assay. The multiplex PCR relied on a mix of 60 forward primers for TCR Vbeta segments and 13 reverse primers for TCR Jbeta segments. Entries here come from immuneACCESS through TCRdb and include only in-frame sequences with V and J called. Some clones fail to appear in such tables; in the studies checked, an unresolved V gene covers under half of the shortfall, and the cause of the remainder is unknown. The sample table contains approximately 180,000 clones; only one count was recorded for approximately 80% of them. Roughly 2% of the sample lies in the top ten. What was sequenced was PBMCs. The receptors were gathered from a woman aged 25 to 45 in good health and CMV-seronegative.

The V gene is TRBV15, the J gene TRBJ2-2; the match to TRBD2 covers 16 bases. The CDR3 runs to 21 residues. The V and J ends lost 0 bases and 7 bases, in that order; junction bases with no gene match: 14. CDR1 and CDR2 from the germline V gene are LNHNV and YYDKDF (reference sequence). DNA for the CDR3: TGTGCCACCAGCAGAGATAGGGACAGGGGACTAGCGGGAGGGCCCGGCGGGGAGCTGTTTTTT. The encoded protein is CATSRDRDRGLAGGPGGELFF.

The chain joins TRBV27 to TRBJ2-4; D remains ambiguous. The CDR3 is made up of 13 amino acids. The V gene's germline CDR1 is MNHEY and CDR2 SMNVEV (reference sequence). Trimming cost V 6 bases and J 4 bases, with 10 bases left between them. This CDR3 is CASSRHQKNIQYF. CDR3 sequence (DNA): TGTGCCAGCAGCCGACATCAAAAAAACATTCAGTACTTC.

The rearrangement joins TRBV5-6 to TRBJ2-1; possibly TRBD1 for D (5 bases). The length of the CDR3 is 11 residues. Trimming took 2 bases from V and 10 from J, leaving 7 bases between them. CDR1 and CDR2 (germline): SGHDT, YYEEEE. The CDR3 sequence: CASSFRTEQFF. CDR3 in DNA: TGTGCCAGCAGCTTTCGGACAGAGCAGTTCTTC.

This rearrangement joins TRBV18 to TRBJ1-4; D not certain. Looked up from germline, CDR1 is KGHSH and CDR2 is LQKENI. CDR3 length equals 11 residues. The V end was cut by 5 bases, the J end by 8 bases, with 6 bases between. DNA for the CDR3: TGTGCCAGCTCAGGAGGAGAAAAACTGTTTTTT. Its protein product is CASSGGEKLFF.

This clone was recorded once. The V gene is TRBV7-8, the J gene TRBJ1-3; a weak D match, TRBD1 (5 bases). V shed 2 bases and J shed 4 bases, with 15 bases lying between them. The length of the CDR3 is 16 residues. CDR1 and CDR2 (germline): SGHVS, FQNEAQ. The CDR3 sequence: CASSLSPSRAGNTIYF. The CDR3 DNA is TGTGCCAGCAGCTTATCCCCTTCCAGGGCCGGAAACACCATATATTTT.

This clone came up once. This rearrangement joins TRBV7-2 to TRBJ2-5; D might be TRBD2 (6 bases). The CDR3 covers 14 residues. Germline V gene data show CDR1 as SGHTA and CDR2 as FQGNSA. Trimming cost V 5 bases and J 0 bases, with 10 bases left between them. The CDR3 is CASSPTRDQETQYF. DNA for the CDR3: TGTGCCAGCAGCCCGACTAGGGACCAAGAGACCCAGTACTTC.

The V call is TRBV9, the J call TRBJ2-1, with TRBD2 matching 11 bases. The CDR3 runs 15 residues. Looked up from germline, CDR1 is SGDLS and CDR2 is YYNGEE. V lost 0 bases to trimming and J lost 5 bases; unmatched junction nucleotides: 1. The CDR3 region has the DNA TGTGCCAGCAGCGTAGGACTAGCGGGGCACAATGAGCAGTTCTTC. The encoded protein is CASSVGLAGHNEQFF.

This clone has only a few counts. The chain carries TRBV18 and TRBJ2-7; 9 nucleotides line up with TRBD1. The CDR3 is 15 amino acids. The germline V gene has CDR1 KGHSH and CDR2 LQKENI. V shed 8 bases and J 0 bases; nucleotides not matched to a gene: 8. Here the CDR3 reads CASTARQGGSYEQYF. For the CDR3, the DNA is TGTGCCAGCACCGCGAGACAGGGGGGCTCCTACGAGCAGTACTTC.

This clone was seen just once. J is TRBJ2-7 and V is TRBV7-2; TRBD1 matches at 9 bases. This CDR3 is built from 15 residues. Germline values: CDR1 SGHTA, CDR2 FQGNSA. J lost 1 base, V lost 3 bases, and 4 bases had no gene match. The CDR3, as DNA: TGTGCCAGCAGCTTCCCCGGGACAGGGTCCTACGAGCAGTACTTC. It yields the protein CASSFPGTGSYEQYF.

The rearrangement uses TRBV5-1 and TRBJ1-1, with 7 bases aligning to TRBD1. This CDR3 comprises 15 residues. V lost 4 bases, J lost 4 bases, and 10 bases stayed unmatched. The germline gives CDR1 SGHRS, CDR2 YFSETQ. This CDR3 reads CASSPQGERGTEAFF. In DNA, the CDR3 is TGCGCCAGCAGCCCGCAGGGGGAAAGGGGCACTGAAGCTTTCTTT.

This clone occurred once. The rearrangement joins TRBV19 to TRBJ2-7, with 10 positions matching TRBD1. With 7 bases clipped from V and 1 base from J, the junction kept 4 bases outside the gene matches. The CDR3 has 14 residues. Per the germline V gene, CDR1 is LNHDA and CDR2 is SQIVND (reference sequence). The CDR3 DNA reads as TGTGCCAGTAAAAGGGACAGGGGATCCTACGAGCAGTACTTC. Encoded protein: CASKRDRGSYEQYF. The full variable domain, completed using reference TRBV19 and TRBJ2-7, is DGGITQSPKYLFRKEGQNVTLSCEQNLNHDAMYWYRQDPGQGLRLIYYSQIVNDFQKGDIAEGYSVSREKKESFPLTVTSAQKNPTAFYLCASKRDRGSYEQYFGPGTRLTVT.

The V gene is TRBV28, the J gene TRBJ2-7, with 8 bases lining up with TRBD1. The CDR3 is made up of 16 amino acids. CDR1 MDHEN and CDR2 SYDVKM come from the germline V gene. The ends lost 7 bases at V and 0 bases at J; junction bases unmatched: 11. The CDR3 coding sequence is TGTGCCAGCACCAGTTTTGGGGACAGGCTCTCCTACGAGCAGTACTTC. Encoded protein: CASTSFGDRLSYEQYF.

V is TRBV28 and J is TRBJ1-6, with D unresolved. Germline CDR1 and CDR2: MDHEN and SYDVKM. This CDR3 is 12 amino acids long. The V and J ends lost 3 bases and 10 bases respectively, with 7 bases between them. For the CDR3, the DNA is TGTGCCAGCAGTTTCGGGTACTCACCCCTCCACTTT. Its translation is CASSFGYSPLHF.

This clone was seen only once. The chain employs TRBV19 and TRBJ2-1; D is possibly TRBD2 (6 bases). CDR3 length equals 16 residues. The germline V and J ends were trimmed by 6 bases and 7 bases, with 22 bases remaining between them. Germline V gives CDR1 LNHDA, CDR2 SQIVND (reference sequence). CDR3 region: CASSSLLGGRINEQFF. CDR3 nucleotides: TGTGCCAGTAGCTCCCTCTTGGGGGGACGGATAAATGAGCAGTTCTTC.

This sequence joins TRBV5-1 and TRBJ2-7, with TRBD1 matching over 8 bases. CDR1 and CDR2 (germline): SGHRS, YFSETQ. J was trimmed by 6 bases and V by 4 bases; bases with no gene match: 6. The CDR3 totals 13 residues. CDR3 nucleotide sequence: TGCGCCAGCAGCCGACAGGGGCATGGCGAGCAGTACTTC. Residues: CASSRQGHGEQYF. Full variable domain (remainder filled in from reference TRBV5-1 and TRBJ2-7): KAGVTQTPRYLIKTRGQQVTLSCSPISGHRSVSWYQQTPGQGLQFLFEYFSETQRNKGNFPGRFSGRQFSNSRSEMNVSTLELGDSALYLCASSRQGHGEQYFGPGTRLTVT.

The chain combines TRBV6-4 with TRBJ2-1, with 9 bases fitting TRBD1. After removal of 5 bases from V and 7 bases from J, the junction contained 9 bases not matched to a gene. Germline V gene lookup returns CDR1 MRHNA and CDR2 SNTAGT. CDR3 size: 15 residues. CDR3 nucleotides: TGTGCCAGCAGTCTACAGGGGGCCGTGGATAATGAGCAGTTCTTC. Its translation: CASSLQGAVDNEQFF.

The chain combines TRBV7-9 with TRBJ1-2; TRBD1 matches 7 bases. J gave up 4 bases and V 4 bases, and 15 bases lay outside the gene matches. The CDR3 extends over 17 amino acids. The germline CDR1 and CDR2 sequences are SEHNR and FQNEAQ (reference sequence). The CDR3 loop reads CASSSGGGQNRLYGYTF. CDR3 sequence (DNA): TGTGCCAGCAGCTCCGGTGGGGGACAGAACCGGCTCTATGGCTACACCTTC.

This clone was recorded a few times. The V and J genes are TRBV27 and TRBJ2-7; D not certain. V was clipped by 2 bases and J by 3 bases, with 11 bases between them. Germline loops: CDR1 MNHEY, CDR2 SMNVEV (reference sequence). This CDR3 has 14 amino acids. This chain's CDR3 is CASSLRLSGYEQYF. Written as DNA, the CDR3 is TGTGCCAGCAGTTTACGACTCTCGGGCTACGAGCAGTACTTC.

This clone showed up just once. The CDR3 spells CASSVDGGSGANVLTF. The CDR3 nucleotides are TGTGCCAGCAGCGTAGACGGTGGGAGCGGGGCCAACGTCCTGACTTTC. The chain is built from TRBV9 and TRBJ2-6, with D possibly TRBD2 on 5 matching bases. Germline CDR1 is SGDLS and CDR2 is YYNGEE. The CDR3 contains 16 residues. Trimming pared 0 bases from V and 4 bases from J, leaving 11 bases between.

This clone showed up just once. V usage is TRBV10-3 and J usage is TRBJ2-2, with 7 positions matching TRBD1. The length of the CDR3 is 17 residues. Trimming at V came to 10 bases and at J to 4 bases, leaving 18 bases not matched to a gene. Germline assignment: CDR1 ENHRY and CDR2 SYGVKD. Here the CDR3 DNA reads TGTGCCACCGCGACTTTCGACAGGGCCGAATTCACCGGGGAGCTGTTTTTT. Its protein product is CATATFDRAEFTGELFF.

This clone showed up just a few times. This chain uses TRBV5-5 with TRBJ1-6, with TRBD1 matching 9 bases. Germline loops: CDR1 SGHKS, CDR2 YYEKEE (reference sequence). The length of the CDR3 is 16 residues. Germline trimming cut 1 base from V and 10 bases from J; bases unmatched to any gene: 9. The chain's CDR3 is CASSLRRGDRASPLHF. In nucleotides, the CDR3 is TGTGCCAGCAGCTTGCGGCGAGGGGACAGGGCCTCACCCCTCCACTTT.

For the CDR3, the DNA is TGTGCCAGCTCACCAAGAGAAAATGAAGCTTTCTTT. Protein product: CASSPRENEAFF. The V gene is TRBV18, the J gene TRBJ1-1; D uncertain. Germline V gene sequence: CDR1 KGHSH, CDR2 LQKENI. CDR3 length: 12 residues. V lost 2 bases and J lost 7, with 8 bases in between.

V is TRBV20-1 and J is TRBJ1-3; D gene ambiguous. The CDR3 is 11 residues long. V was shortened by 3 bases and J by 3 bases, with 3 bases between the two germline ends. Per germline, CDR1 DFQATT and CDR2 SNEGSKA (reference sequence). The CDR3 spells CSASIGNTIYF. The CDR3 DNA reads as TGCAGTGCTAGCATTGGAAACACCATATATTTT.

The chain has TRBV30 and TRBJ2-5; D perhaps matches TRBD2 (5 bases). CDR1 GTSNPN and CDR2 SVGIG come from the germline V gene (reference sequence). V was cut by 0 bases and J by 4 bases, with 12 bases left in between. This CDR3 region has 14 residues. CDR3 in DNA: TGTGCCTGGAGTGTAAAGGGAGTGGCAGAGACCCAGTACTTC. This encodes CAWSVKGVAETQYF.

A few counts support this clone. The V gene is TRBV11-2, the J gene TRBJ2-7; TRBD2 matches 9 bases. With V trimmed by 2 bases and J by 8 bases, 16 bases remained unmatched. The V gene's germline CDR1 is SGHAT and CDR2 FQNNGV. The CDR3 extends over 17 amino acids. In nucleotides, the CDR3 is TGTGCCAGCAGCTTACGGACCGATAGCGGGGGCACCTTGAAGCAGTACTTC. It translates to CASSLRTDSGGTLKQYF.

CDR3 nucleotide sequence: TGTGCCAGCAGACTAGGACAGGGGACTGAAGCTTTCTTT. Amino acids: CASRLGQGTEAFF. The chain is built from TRBV27 and TRBJ1-1; 9 bases map to TRBD1. The germline V gene has CDR1 MNHEY and CDR2 SMNVEV (reference sequence). Trimming cost V 6 bases and J 5 bases; bases outside gene matches: 4. This CDR3 is built from 13 residues.

This clone showed up just once. This chain joins TRBV6-1 and TRBJ2-2; D remains unclear. Germline V gene data show CDR1 as MNHNS and CDR2 as SASEGT. The CDR3 extends over 10 amino acids. V lost 5 bases to trimming and J lost 8 bases, with 3 bases between them. The CDR3 protein is CASSLGELFF. The DNA for the CDR3 is TGTGCCAGCAGTTTAGGGGAGCTGTTTTTT.

The chain couples TRBV6-1 to TRBJ1-5; weak D call: TRBD1 (5 bases). Germline loops: CDR1 MNHNS, CDR2 SASEGT. The CDR3 is 16 amino acids. The V and J ends lost 4 bases and 5 bases respectively, with 18 bases between them. CDR3 sequence (DNA): TGTGCCAGCAGTGGAGCCGGGACTGTAGGGTATCAGCCCCAGCATTTT. Encoded protein: CASSGAGTVGYQPQHF.